This TCR beta chain was found in a study of shared clonotypes between healthy human individuals. Study-level background: The plates for each donor numbered three CD4 naive, three CD4 memory, two CD8 naive and one CD8 memory.

CDR1 is KGHSH and CDR2 is LQKENI in the germline V gene. Trimming took 0 bases from V and 5 from J; bases not matched to a gene: 9. CDR3 length: 16 residues. Execution of the assay was at deep level. Libraries were prepared by immunoSEQ multiplex PCR; TCRdb keeps only in-frame clonotypes and omits some of them. The sample yields about 2 million clones, 95% seen once. Sequenced material: naive CD4+ T cells sorted from blood. As to subset: CD45RA+ positively selected. The receptor was derived from a young man in good health. This chain joins TRBV18 and TRBJ2-7; 8 bases line up with TRBD2. CDR3: CASSPPGQREFHEQYF. The CDR3 nucleotides read TGTGCCAGCTCACCACCGGGCCAGCGGGAGTTCCACGAGCAGTACTTC.